The clone carrying this T cell receptor beta chain came up once. The antigen is unknown. These data belong to a study of a mutant IDH1 vaccine in newly diagnosed glioma. Study-level information: Vaccinations, eight in total, occurred in weeks 1, 3, 5, 7, 11, 15, 19, 23. Patients received vaccination from 4-6 weeks after radiotherapy alone, or with temozolomide cycles. Earlier therapy was either radiotherapy, temozolomide, or both, and most got both.

Produced via immunoSEQ multiplex PCR; TCRdb's table is partial and in-frame only. The table shows around 19,000 clones, with around 80% occurring only once. The time point is: week 23, last vaccination. The content of each vaccine dose was 300 ug of mutant IDH1 20-mer peptide, and topical imiquimod accompanied it. The sequence was collected from a man aged 25-45 years with glioma. The specimen comprised PBMCs, sampled from a glioma patient whose treatment included an IDH1 peptide vaccine.

CDR3 sequence reads: CASSLGSSGGYEQYF. The DNA of the CDR3 is TGTGCCAGCAGCTTAGGGTCAAGCGGTGGATACGAGCAGTACTTC. This chain joins TRBV7-2 and TRBJ2-7; D is perhaps TRBD2 (5 bases). The germline CDR1 and CDR2 sequences are SGHTA and FQGNSA. V dropped 1 base and J dropped 4 bases, with 14 bases sitting between them. The length of the CDR3 is 15 residues.